This T cell receptor beta chain was sequenced during a study of response to subunit inactivated influenza vaccine. V lost 5 bases to trimming and J lost 4 bases; unmatched junction nucleotides: 8. Germline V CDR1 and CDR2: DFQATT, SNEGSKA (reference sequence). This CDR3 is 14 amino acids long. TCRdb passed the RT-PCR reads through MiXCR, listing each CDR3 protein once. The sample holds about 540,000 distinct CDR3 sequences, around 21% seen once. These data also formed part of another study, on T cells expressing NK-cell markers. From that paper: For TCR beta, cDNA was produced by 5'RACE template switching with UMIs.

The chain combines TRBV20-1 with TRBJ2-3; TRBD1 aligns across 8 bases. This specimen was CD4+ T cells sorted from PBMCs, taken approximately 12 days after vaccination. The clonotype comes from a man aged 50-60 years who received an inactivated influenza vaccine. CDR3 loop: CSAPDPGGADTQYF. In nucleotides, the CDR3 is TGCAGTGCTCCCGACCCAGGGGGCGCAGATACGCAGTATTTT.